This is a list of T cell receptor beta chains from one sample in a study of T cells expressing NK-cell markers. TCRdb derives one entry per CDR3 protein from the 5' RACE reads, leaving out DNA. The sample's table shows about 160,000 distinct CDR3 sequences. The material sequenced was blood T cells: a sorted CD56 or NKG2C T cell subset, CD4+ or CD8+ T cells, or bulk PBMC T cells (not recorded which). The receptors shown here come from a man aged 18-70 years in good health. Both conserved end residues are part of each CDR3.

TRBV28,TRBJ1-2,CASSLRIVYGYTF
TRBV27,TRBJ1-6,CASSPLSSPLHF
TRBV13,TRBJ1-2,CASRPGGNYGYTF
TRBV28,TRBJ2-1,CASSFPGGPYNEQFF
TRBV25-1,TRBJ1-2,CASSGRTGTYAF
TRBV4-1,TRBJ2-2,CASSQGGPGTPTGELFF
TRBV14,TRBJ2-1,CASSQWRGDYNEQFF
TRBV13,TRBJ2-1,CASSLTRGEQFF
TRBV7-2,TRBJ1-6,CASSPRTGDNSPLHF
TRBV11-2,TRBJ1-1,CASSLRGKGENTEAFF
TRBV9,TRBJ1-5,CASSSGQNSNQPQHF
TRBV15,TRBJ2-3,CATSRGSIADTQYF
TRBV6-5,TRBJ2-3,CASSYGLAGGADTQYF
TRBV2,TRBJ2-5,CASRGGDHGETQYF
TRBV12-3/TRBV12-4,TRBJ2-7,CASGFGSEQYF
TRBV10-3,TRBJ2-1,CAIGPTSGGYNEQFF
TRBV14,TRBJ1-1,CASSQVDRRVFF
TRBV5-6,TRBJ2-7,CASSFDGGVLSEQYF
TRBV7-9,TRBJ1-5,CASSFGQGASQPQHF
TRBV12-3/TRBV12-4,TRBJ1-6,CASRGTDYYNSPLHF
TRBV7-8,TRBJ1-1,CASSLATQGIMNTEAFF
TRBV15,TRBJ1-2,CATSSGRNYGYTF
TRBV6-1,TRBJ1-1,CASTRWRFEAFF
TRBV7-9,TRBJ2-1,CASSLGATVQFF
TRBV19,TRBJ1-6,CASTPSSYNSPLHF
TRBV9,TRBJ2-1,CASSERGLEYNEQFF
TRBV5-5,TRBJ2-5,CASSQGGWLYETQYF
TRBV12-5,TRBJ1-1,CASGLERTGETEAFF
TRBV11-2,TRBJ1-1,CASSPAVQGTEAFF
TRBV6-1,TRBJ1-2,CASSWDTSNYGYTF
TRBV18,TRBJ2-5,CASSPRLAPFQETQYF
TRBV13,TRBJ2-7,CASSEDRFSYEQYF
TRBV7-8,TRBJ2-7,CASRSSGTGSDEQYF
TRBV28,TRBJ2-1,CASRSGGGVNEQFF
TRBV9,TRBJ2-1,CASSALGLAGIGDEQFF
TRBV24-1,TRBJ2-1,CATSRTSGGIEQFF
TRBV11-2,TRBJ2-3,CASSHETLGGTQYF
TRBV7-2,TRBJ2-3,CASSLPSGGVGDTQYF
TRBV18,TRBJ1-5,CASSSSDRAYAGNQPQHF
TRBV7-9,TRBJ2-2,CASSLGAGELFF
TRBV6-5,TRBJ1-1,CASSWIGDRGSDTEAFF
TRBV15,TRBJ2-1,CATSRMGPEQFF
TRBV5-1,TRBJ1-6,CASSTLVGQTDSPLHF
TRBV21-1,TRBJ1-1,CANQGQGPPEAFF
TRBV7-2,TRBJ2-7,CASSQSRGSGGYEQYF
TRBV5-1,TRBJ1-4,CASSFRQGDAGEKLFF